This T cell receptor beta chain was identified in a study of CD8+ T cells in alopecia areata. General observations from the study: Clonality was higher in lesional than normal scalp, especially in alopecia totalis/universalis. In blood and scalp, many expanded lesional clones persisted during tofacitinib.

This CDR3 has 14 amino acids. The germline V gene encodes CDR1 SGDLS and CDR2 YYNGEE. After removal of 3 bases from V and 7 bases from J, the junction contained 4 bases not matched to a gene. As to this clone: Its specificity is not known.

The authors extracted RNA and reverse transcribed it into cDNA as the sequencing template. Assay: immunoSEQ multiplex PCR; the TCRdb copy retains only in-frame clones and omits some. Among roughly 92,000 clones listed, around 71% were seen once. Treatment here: oral pan-JAK inhibitor, 5-10 mg twice daily. CD4+ and CD8+ T cells were sorted from PBMCs stained for CD3, CD4 and CD8. This TCR was sampled from a human donor with alopecia areata. Material: CD8+ T cells sorted from blood, obtained at week 44, from a patient treated with tofacitinib. The chain uses TRBV9 and TRBJ1-4; 9 bases align to TRBD1. In nucleotides, the CDR3 is TGTGCCAGCAGCGAGGGGACAGGGCCTGAAAAACTGTTTTTT. Encoded protein: CASSEGTGPEKLFF.